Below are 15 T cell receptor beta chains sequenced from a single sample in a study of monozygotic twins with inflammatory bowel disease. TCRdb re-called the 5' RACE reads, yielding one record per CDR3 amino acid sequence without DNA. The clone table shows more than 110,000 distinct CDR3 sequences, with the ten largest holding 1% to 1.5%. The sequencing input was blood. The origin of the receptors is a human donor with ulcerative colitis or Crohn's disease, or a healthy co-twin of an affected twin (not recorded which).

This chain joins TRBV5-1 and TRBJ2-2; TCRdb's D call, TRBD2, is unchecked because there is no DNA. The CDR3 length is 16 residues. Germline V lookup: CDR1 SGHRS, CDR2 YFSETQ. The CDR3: CASSLGLADYTGELFF. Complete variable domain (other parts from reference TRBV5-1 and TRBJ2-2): KAGVTQTPRYLIKTRGQQVTLSCSPISGHRSVSWYQQTPGQGLQFLFEYFSETQRNKGNFPGRFSGRQFSNSRSEMNVSTLELGDSALYLCASSLGLADYTGELFFGEGSRLTVL.

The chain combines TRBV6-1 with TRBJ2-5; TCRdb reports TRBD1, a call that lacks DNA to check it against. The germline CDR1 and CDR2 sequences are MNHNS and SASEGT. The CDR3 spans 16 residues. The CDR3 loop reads CASRTRTGEDQETQYF.

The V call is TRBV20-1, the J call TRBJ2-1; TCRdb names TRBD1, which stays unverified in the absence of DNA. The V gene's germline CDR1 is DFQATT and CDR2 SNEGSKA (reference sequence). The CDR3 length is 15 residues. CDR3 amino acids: CSARWGPGLGGEQFF.

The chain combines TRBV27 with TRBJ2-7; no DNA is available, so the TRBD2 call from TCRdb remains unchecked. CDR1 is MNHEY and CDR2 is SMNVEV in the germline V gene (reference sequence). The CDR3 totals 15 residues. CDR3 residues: CASSFRGRSTYEQYF.

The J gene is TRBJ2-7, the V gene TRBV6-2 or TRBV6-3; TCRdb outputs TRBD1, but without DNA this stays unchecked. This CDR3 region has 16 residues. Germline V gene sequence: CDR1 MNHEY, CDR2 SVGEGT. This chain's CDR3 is CASSTPPGQIIYEQYF.

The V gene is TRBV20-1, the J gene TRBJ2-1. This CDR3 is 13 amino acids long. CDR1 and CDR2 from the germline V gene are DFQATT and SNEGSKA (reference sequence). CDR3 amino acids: CSAHSQYGLGQFF.

The CDR3 is CSARETAGGTYEQYF. The chain employs TRBV20-1 and TRBJ2-7; TCRdb's assignment of TRBD1 cannot be checked, as there is no DNA. The CDR3 length is 15 residues. Per germline, CDR1 DFQATT and CDR2 SNEGSKA (reference sequence).

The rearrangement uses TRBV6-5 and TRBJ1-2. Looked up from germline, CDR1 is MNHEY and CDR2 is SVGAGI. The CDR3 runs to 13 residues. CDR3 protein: CASSYSDFYGYTF.

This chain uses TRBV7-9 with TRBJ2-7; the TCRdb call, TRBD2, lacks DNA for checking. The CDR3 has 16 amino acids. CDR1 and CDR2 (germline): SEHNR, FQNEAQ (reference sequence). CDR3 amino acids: CASSLGHSPSSYEQYF.

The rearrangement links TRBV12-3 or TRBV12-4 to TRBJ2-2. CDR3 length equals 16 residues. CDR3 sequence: CASSRVAVHRTGELFF.

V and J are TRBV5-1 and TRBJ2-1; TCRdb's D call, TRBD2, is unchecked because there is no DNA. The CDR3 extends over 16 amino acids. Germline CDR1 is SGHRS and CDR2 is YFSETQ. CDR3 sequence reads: CASSLVLAGVYNEQFF.

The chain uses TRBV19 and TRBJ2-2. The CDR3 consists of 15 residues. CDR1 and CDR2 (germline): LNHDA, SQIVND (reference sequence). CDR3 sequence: CASINSAGNTGELFF.

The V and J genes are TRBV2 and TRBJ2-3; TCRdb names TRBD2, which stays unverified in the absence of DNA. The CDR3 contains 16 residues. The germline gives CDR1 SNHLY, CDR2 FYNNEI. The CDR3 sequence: CASSDVISGDTDTQYF.

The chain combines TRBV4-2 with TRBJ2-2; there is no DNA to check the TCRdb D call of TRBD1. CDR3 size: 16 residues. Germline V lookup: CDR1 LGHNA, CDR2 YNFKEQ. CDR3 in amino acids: CASSPPRGGATGELFF.

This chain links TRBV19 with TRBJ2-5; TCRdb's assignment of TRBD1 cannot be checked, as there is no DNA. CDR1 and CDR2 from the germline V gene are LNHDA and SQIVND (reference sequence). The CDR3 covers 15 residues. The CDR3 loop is CASSTGTGGLETQYF.